Below, 2 T cell receptor beta chains from the same sample are listed, as sequenced in a study of blood T cell repertoires in COVID-19. Sequencing was performed with immunoSEQ multiplex PCR; in TCRdb, only in-frame clones are kept and a portion is missing. The sample includes some 200,000 clones, approximately 94% of them seen just once. The specimen was peripheral blood. All receptors come from a man aged 30-40 years with COVID-19, enrolled during active disease.

V and J are TRBV20-1 and TRBJ2-7; the match to TRBD2 covers 9 bases. CDR1 and CDR2 (germline): DFQATT, SNEGSKA (reference sequence). The trim removed 3 bases at V and 2 bases at J, leaving 5 bases unmatched. CDR3 length equals 14 residues. CDR3 bases: TGCAGTGCTAGTAGTTCTAGCGGGGCCTACGAGCAGTACTTC. This encodes CSASSSSGAYEQYF.

The chain is built from TRBV30 and TRBJ1-1; D is unclear. The germline CDR1 and CDR2 sequences are GTSNPN and SVGIG (reference sequence). The V gene lost 2 bases and the J gene lost 0 bases, with 10 bases spanning the gap. This CDR3 spans 14 amino acids. The CDR3 nucleotides read TGTGCCTGGAGTTTGGGCCCGCTGAACACTGAAGCTTTCTTT. Translation gives CAWSLGPLNTEAFF.